This T cell receptor beta chain was obtained from a study of cytomegalovirus exposure and HLA in healthy donors. Whole-study results and caveats: According to an earlier analysis, most TCR beta V segments yielded productive rearrangements about 87% or about 30% of the time. In vitro work confirmed that a few CMV-associated chains recognize CMV antigens.

Germline lookup yields CDR1 DFQATT and CDR2 SNEGSKA (reference sequence). V was trimmed by 6 bases and J by 7 bases, leaving 9 bases between them. This CDR3 has 10 residues. Comments on this clone: Its antigen is unidentified.

The primer mix had 60 Vbeta and 13 Jbeta primers. TCRdb keeps only in-frame clones here, not all; method: immunoSEQ multiplex PCR. The sample contains 100,000 to 150,000 clones, 70% to 80% of which appear only once. This sequence originates from a female donor in good health and CMV-seronegative. V usage is TRBV20-1 and J usage is TRBJ1-1; D is unclear. Sequencing input: PBMCs. The CDR3 loop reads CSAQVGEAFF. DNA of the CDR3: TGCAGTGCCCAGGTTGGTGAAGCTTTCTTT.